This T cell receptor (beta chain) was captured in a study of blood T cell repertoires in COVID-19. Original processing methods: Using reference gene primer amplification, nucleated cell counts were estimated. Measured with immunoSEQ multiplex PCR; TCRdb has only the in-frame clones, and not every one. The V and J calls and clone size are taken from that table; D and trimming were inferred from the DNA. The sample gives roughly 100,000 clones, approximately 92% of which show up once; 5% to 6% is in the top ten. V lost 7 bases, J lost 8 bases, and 16 bases lay in between. Germline lookup yields CDR1 MDHEN and CDR2 SYDVKM. The CDR3 is 13 amino acids.

This TCR came from a man aged 45-65 years with active COVID-19. The V call is TRBV28, the J call TRBJ2-3; D not certain. Material for sequencing was peripheral blood. The CDR3 bases are TGTGCCAGCACCCCAGACTCTACTGGTACGCAGTATTTT. It specifies CASTPDSTGTQYF. Drawing the rest from reference TRBV28 and TRBJ2-3, the complete variable domain is DVKVTQSSRYLVKRTGEKVFLECVQDMDHENMFWYRQDPGLGLRLIYFSYDVKMKEKGDIPEGYSVSREKKERFSLILESASTNQTSMYLCASTPDSTGTQYFGPGTRLTVL.